These 2 T cell receptor beta chains were all obtained from the same sample, sequenced in a study of cytomegalovirus exposure and HLA in healthy donors. In the PCR, 60 Vbeta and 13 Jbeta primers were used. Profiled with immunoSEQ multiplex PCR; TCRdb holds only in-frame clones, not every one. Altogether 110,000 or so clones are present, about 68% being singletons, with the ten largest covering more than 3.5%. Sequences were obtained from PBMCs. These TCRs come from a woman aged 40-49 years in good health and CMV-seropositive.

In this sample, this clone turned up a few times. This same CDR3 is encoded by further DNA sequences in the sample. The chain combines TRBV10-3 with TRBJ2-7; 7 bases align to TRBD1. From germline, CDR1 is ENHRY and CDR2 SYGVKD. The CDR3 spans 15 residues. V lost 0 bases to trimming and J lost 3 bases; unmatched junction nucleotides: 5. CDR3 nucleotide sequence: TGTGCCATCAGTGAGTCGACAGGGAAAAGCTACGAGCAGTACTTC. Its translation is CAISESTGKSYEQYF.

This sequence joins TRBV28 and TRBJ1-2, with D possibly TRBD1 on 5 matching bases. The CDR3 has 14 residues. Germline V gene lookup returns CDR1 MDHEN and CDR2 SYDVKM. The V end lost 2 bases, the J end lost 0 bases, and 7 bases lay between the germline ends. The CDR3 coding sequence is TGTGCCAGCAGTTTACAGGGCACTAACTATGGCTACACCTTC. Amino acid sequence: CASSLQGTNYGYTF.